The next 9 T cell receptor beta chains were all read from a single sample in a study of T cell changes during pregnancy in multiple sclerosis. Using immunoSEQ multiplex PCR, the repertoire was profiled, and TCRdb retains in-frame clones only, with some absent. This sample has roughly 56,000 clones, with about 89% found just once. This specimen consisted of CD4+ T cells from peripheral blood mononuclear cells, obtained after pregnancy. The receptors shown here come from a female donor in good health, enrolled as a control in a pregnancy study.

This sequence joins TRBV4-2 and TRBJ2-2; TRBD2 aligns across 10 bases. The V gene's germline CDR1 is LGHNA and CDR2 YNFKEQ. CDR3 size: 16 residues. With V trimmed by 4 bases and J by 0 bases, 2 bases remained unmatched. CDR3 sequence reads: CASSRSGGTNTGELFF. CDR3 in DNA: TGTGCCAGCAGCCGTAGCGGGGGGACGAACACCGGGGAGCTGTTTTTT.

The chain recombines TRBV30 with TRBJ1-2; D gene ambiguous. The ends were cut back, 3 bases at V and 8 bases at J, with 13 bases in the middle. The CDR3 is 12 residues long. Germline V gives CDR1 GTSNPN, CDR2 SVGIG (reference sequence). In nucleotides, the CDR3 is TGTGCCTGGAGCCTCACTACAACCGGCTACACCTTC. It codes for CAWSLTTTGYTF.

V gene TRBV13 combines with J gene TRBJ2-5; a weak D match, TRBD1 (5 bases). This CDR3 spans 14 amino acids. V lost 2 bases and J 5 bases, leaving 12 bases between the germline ends. Germline V gene lookup returns CDR1 PRHDT and CDR2 FYEKMQ (reference sequence). CDR3 sequence: CASSLSQGVETQYF. Written as DNA, the CDR3 is TGTGCCAGCAGCTTAAGTCAGGGCGTGGAGACCCAGTACTTC.

This rearrangement joins TRBV7-9 to TRBJ1-6; TRBD1 agrees at 7 bases. This CDR3 has 14 amino acids. Germline V gene lookup returns CDR1 SEHNR and CDR2 FQNEAQ (reference sequence). V lost 1 base, J lost 7 bases, and 1 base stayed unmatched. The CDR3 DNA follows: TGTGCCAGCAGCTTAGTCAGGGGGAATTCACCCCTCCACTTT. Residues: CASSLVRGNSPLHF.

The rearrangement uses TRBV11-3 and TRBJ2-3, with 10 bases fitting TRBD2. CDR1 and CDR2 (germline): SGHNT, YENEEA. The CDR3 spans 16 residues. The V segment lost 5 bases and the J segment 2 bases; nucleotides outside the gene matches: 7. The CDR3 loop is CASSPRTSGHTDTQYF. CDR3 nucleotides: TGTGCCAGCAGCCCTCGGACTAGCGGTCACACAGATACGCAGTATTTT.

This sequence joins TRBV7-2 and TRBJ1-2; D gene ambiguous. This CDR3 has 10 residues. The ends were cut back, 5 bases at V and 7 bases at J, with 5 bases in the middle. The V gene's germline CDR1 is SGHTA and CDR2 FQGNSA. CDR3 residues: CASSQIGYTF. The CDR3 nucleotides read TGTGCCAGCAGCCAGATTGGCTACACCTTC.

This CDR3 is CASSEVTGGFYGYTF. DNA of the CDR3: TGTGCCAGCAGTGAAGTAACAGGGGGATTCTATGGCTACACCTTC. The chain joins TRBV6-1 to TRBJ1-2, with TRBD1 identical over 8 bases. The germline V gene encodes CDR1 MNHNS and CDR2 SASEGT. There are 15 residues in the CDR3. Trimming at V came to 1 base and at J to 4 bases, leaving 5 bases not matched to a gene.

The J gene is TRBJ2-2, the V gene TRBV7-2; TRBD1 agrees at 8 bases. CDR3 length equals 15 residues. V shed 5 bases, J shed 7 bases, and the junction held 9 bases outside the gene matches. CDR1 and CDR2 from the germline V gene are SGHTA and FQGNSA. The CDR3 DNA reads as TGTGCCAGCAGCGAAGGACAGGGTTGGAGCGGGGAGCTGTTTTTT. Translating gives CASSEGQGWSGELFF.

The V and J genes are TRBV7-3 and TRBJ2-3; 7 positions agree with TRBD2. This CDR3 region has 15 residues. Germline CDR1 reads SGHTA; CDR2 reads FQGTGA. V lost 0 bases and J lost 6; bases outside the gene matches: 6. CDR3 loop: CASSLTSGVADTQYF. CDR3 DNA sequence: TGTGCCAGCAGCTTAACAAGCGGGGTAGCCGATACGCAGTATTTT. The whole variable domain, filled in from reference TRBV7-3 and TRBJ2-3, reads GAGVSQTPSNKVTEKGKYVELRCDPISGHTALYWYRQSLGQGPEFLIYFQGTGAADDSGLPNDRFFAVRPEGSVSTLKIQRTERGDSAVYLCASSLTSGVADTQYFGPGTRLTVL.